The sequence of this TCR beta chain was determined in a study of beta chain features in type 1 diabetes. Findings of the study overall: High TCR expression in some cells could lead to their over-representation in cDNA sequencing.

The study reverse transcribed the entire isolated RNA, so it sequenced expressed TCRB transcripts. Clones were sequenced by immunoSEQ multiplex PCR, and TCRdb holds only the in-frame ones, with some missing. The sample holds about 40,000 clones, about 50% seen once. The CDR3 is made up of 14 amino acids. Trimming removed 3 bases from V and 2 bases from J; junction bases left unmatched: 2. CDR1 is SGHVS, CDR2 FNYEAQ, per germline. Once sorted, every population was more than 98% pure. This clone appeared a few times. Its antigen is unknown. This receptor was taken from a woman aged 30 to 39 in good health. The chain employs TRBV7-6 and TRBJ2-5; 8 bases map to TRBD1. The sequenced sample consisted of stem cell memory CD4+ T cells from blood. The CDR3: CASSFTGGQETQYF. The CDR3 DNA sequence: TGTGCCAGCAGCTTCACAGGGGGGCAAGAGACCCAGTACTTC.